This passage covers 20 T cell receptor beta chains from one sample sequenced in a study of shared clonotypes between healthy human individuals (dated by TCRdb to 2019 to 2021). Libraries came from the immunoSEQ multiplex PCR assay. TCRdb provides this immuneACCESS table in a form limited to in-frame rearrangements. Some clones are lacking; in checked studies, under half of them reflect an unresolved V gene, and why the rest are absent is not known. The table for this sample lists about 2.1 million clones; roughly 93% of them were counted only once. Clones ranked in the top ten supply around 1.7% of the sample. For the CD8 naive samples, CD45RO-negative cells were positively selected for CCR7, yielding a CD45RA+CCR7+ population from which TemRA cells were excluded. Sequenced: naive CD8+ T cells from PBMCs. The cell subset or site label here, explained by the study, means: CD45RA+CCR7+. The source of these receptors is a man aged 18 to 29 in good health. Some clones in this sample may be carry-over from other donors' samples.

J is TRBJ1-1 and V is TRBV19; D is undetermined. Trimming removed 7 bases from V and 0 bases from J, with 12 bases in between. The germline CDR1 and CDR2 sequences are LNHDA and SQIVND (reference sequence). The CDR3 totals 14 residues. CDR3 nucleotide sequence: TGTGCCAGTACCTCACAGACCCTGAACACTGAAGCTTTCTTT. This codes for CASTSQTLNTEAFF.

The chain has TRBV4-1 and TRBJ2-5; weak D call: TRBD1 (5 bases). CDR3 length equals 15 residues. Between the trimmed V and J ends, which lost 0 bases and 2 bases, there was a span of 10 bases. Per the germline V gene, CDR1 is MGHRA and CDR2 is YSYEKL. The CDR3 region is CASSQDPREQETQYF. Here the CDR3 DNA reads TGCGCCAGCAGCCAAGATCCCAGGGAACAAGAGACCCAGTACTTC.

The genes are TRBV28 and TRBJ1-3; D gene uncertain. Trimming took off 8 bases at V and 8 bases at J, with 16 bases between the two ends. The CDR3 covers 13 residues. CDR1 is MDHEN, CDR2 SYDVKM, per germline. Here the CDR3 DNA reads TGTGCCAGCTCCTACACGGTCGGCGACACCATATATTTT. This codes for CASSYTVGDTIYF.

This clone was found once. This chain links TRBV29-1 with TRBJ2-7; 8 bases map to TRBD2. This CDR3 contains 16 residues. With V trimmed by 7 bases and J by 4 bases, 18 bases remained unmatched. Germline V gene data show CDR1 as SQVTM and CDR2 as ANQGSEA. CDR3 residues: CSAQWSAGGRGYEQYF. The CDR3 coding sequence is TGCAGCGCTCAATGGTCCGCGGGGGGCCGGGGGTACGAGCAGTACTTC.

The rearrangement uses TRBV28 and TRBJ1-5; D is uncertain. This CDR3 comprises 14 residues. With 8 bases removed from V and 4 bases from J, the gap between germline ends came to 15 bases. The germline gives CDR1 MDHEN, CDR2 SYDVKM. The CDR3 DNA follows: TGTGCCAGCGCCGTGGGGTTAGGGAATCAGCCCCAGCATTTT. Protein sequence: CASAVGLGNQPQHF.

The V and J genes are TRBV6-5 and TRBJ2-7; 7 bases are shared with TRBD1. V lost 2 bases and J lost 5; bases outside the gene matches: 12. The CDR3 runs to 16 residues. The germline V gene encodes CDR1 MNHEY and CDR2 SVGAGI. In DNA form, the CDR3 reads TGTGCCAGCAGTTACCGCGAGGGACAGCGCGGCGACGAGCAGTACTTC. Protein sequence: CASSYREGQRGDEQYF.

The chain recombines TRBV11-2 with TRBJ1-3; perhaps TRBD1 as D (5 bases). The CDR3 is 16 amino acids. CDR1 is SGHAT and CDR2 is FQNNGV in the germline V gene. Trimming pared 0 bases from V and 1 base from J, leaving 10 bases between. The CDR3 spells CASSLEDKESGNTIYF. In DNA, the CDR3 is TGTGCCAGCAGCTTAGAGGACAAGGAGTCTGGAAACACCATATATTTT.

On this clone: Other DNA sequences of this sample code for an identical CDR3. The V and J genes are TRBV9 and TRBJ2-7; D possibly uses TRBD1 or TRBD2 (5 bases each). This CDR3 has 13 amino acids. Germline CDR1 reads SGDLS; CDR2 reads YYNGEE. Trimming pared 4 bases from V and 3 bases from J, leaving 11 bases between. CDR3 in amino acids: CASSPGASYEQYF. Written as DNA, the CDR3 is TGTGCCAGCAGCCCCGGGGCTAGCTACGAGCAGTACTTC.

The V call is TRBV7-9, the J call TRBJ1-2; D is undetermined. Germline V gene sequence: CDR1 SEHNR, CDR2 FQNEAQ (reference sequence). This CDR3 comprises 15 residues. V dropped 1 base and J dropped 5 bases, with 14 bases sitting between them. CDR3 region: CASSLGTDVRYGYTF. CDR3 sequence (DNA): TGTGCCAGCAGCTTAGGGACGGACGTTCGGTATGGCTACACCTTC.

The chain uses TRBV6-8 and TRBJ2-7, with 9 nucleotides matching TRBD1. This CDR3 comprises 12 residues. The J segment lost 4 bases and the V segment lost 9 bases, leaving 4 bases of the junction unmatched. Per the germline V gene, CDR1 is MNHGY and CDR2 is SAAAGT. The CDR3 is CARVGTGYEQYF. The DNA of the CDR3 is TGTGCCAGGGTAGGGACAGGGTACGAGCAGTACTTC.

The chain recombines TRBV7-8 with TRBJ2-5, with 7 bases aligning to TRBD2. CDR1 SGHVS and CDR2 FQNEAQ come from the germline V gene. This CDR3 has 15 residues. V trimming: 6 bases; J trimming: 3 bases; junction bases outside the gene matches: 10. The CDR3 DNA is TGTGCCAGCAGGTTCGGGGCGGGAGTGAAAGAGACCCAGTACTTC. Residues: CASRFGAGVKETQYF. The whole variable domain, filled in from reference TRBV7-8 and TRBJ2-5, reads GAGVSQSPRYKVAKRGQDVALRCDPISGHVSLFWYQQALGQGPEFLTYFQNEAQLDKSGLPSDRFFAERPEGSVSTLKIQRTQQEDSAVYLCASRFGAGVKETQYFGPGTRLLVL.

The chain is built from TRBV28 and TRBJ1-4; D remains unclear. Germline CDR1 MDHEN, CDR2 SYDVKM. V lost 7 bases and J lost 8, with 11 bases in between. The CDR3 has 12 residues. The CDR3 reads CASTSDVEKLFF. The CDR3 DNA reads TGTGCCAGCACCTCAGACGTGGAAAAACTGTTTTTT.

This chain's CDR3 is CASSPTTGGGNTIYF. The CDR3 bases are TGTGCCAGCAGCCCGACCACAGGGGGTGGAAACACCATATATTTT. The rearrangement links TRBV7-9 to TRBJ1-3, with 8 bases fitting TRBD1. The V segment lost 5 bases and the J segment 3 bases; nucleotides outside the gene matches: 6. This CDR3 is built from 15 residues. CDR1 SEHNR and CDR2 FQNEAQ come from the germline V gene (reference sequence).

The chain joins TRBV28 to TRBJ2-3; D is uncertain. CDR3 length equals 16 residues. Between the trimmed V and J ends, which lost 1 base and 6 bases, there was a span of 17 bases. The germline V gene encodes CDR1 MDHEN and CDR2 SYDVKM. Here the CDR3 reads CASSLSISQLRDTQYF. For the CDR3, the DNA is TGTGCCAGCAGTTTATCTATAAGTCAGCTAAGGGATACGCAGTATTTT. The variable domain in full, with the rest retrieved from reference TRBV28 and TRBJ2-3, is DVKVTQSSRYLVKRTGEKVFLECVQDMDHENMFWYRQDPGLGLRLIYFSYDVKMKEKGDIPEGYSVSREKKERFSLILESASTNQTSMYLCASSLSISQLRDTQYFGPGTRLTVL.

The chain carries TRBV5-1 and TRBJ2-7; tentatively, D is TRBD1 or TRBD2 (7 bases each). V lost 3 bases, J lost 4 bases, and 17 bases lay in between. Germline lookup yields CDR1 SGHRS and CDR2 YFSETQ. The CDR3 contains 15 residues. CDR3 DNA: TGCGCCAGCAGCTCCGACAGGGAGGGGGGATACGAGCAGTACTTC. Its protein product is CASSSDREGGYEQYF.

The CDR3 here is CASSLGTGDRGREQYF. The CDR3 coding sequence is TGTGCCAGCAGCTTGGGAACGGGGGACAGGGGTCGCGAGCAGTACTTC. The rearrangement uses TRBV5-6 and TRBJ2-7; 10 nucleotides match TRBD1. The CDR3 extends over 16 amino acids. Unmatched junction bases numbered 9, after V lost 0 bases and J lost 6 bases. Germline CDR1 and CDR2: SGHDT and YYEEEE.

The V gene is TRBV9, the J gene TRBJ2-3; D unclear. Trimming pared 0 bases from V and 1 base from J, leaving 9 bases between. Germline V gene sequence: CDR1 SGDLS, CDR2 YYNGEE. This CDR3 has 15 residues. The CDR3 sequence: CASSVGHLGTDTQYF. The CDR3 DNA sequence: TGTGCCAGCAGCGTAGGCCACCTAGGCACAGATACGCAGTATTTT.

The J gene is TRBJ1-1, the V gene TRBV10-2; weak D call: TRBD1 (6 bases). The CDR3 loop spans 16 amino acids. Germline V lookup: CDR1 WSHSY, CDR2 SAAADI. V shed 0 bases and J shed 4 bases, with 15 bases lying between them. Here the CDR3 reads CASSESRVRGVTEAFF. The DNA of the CDR3 is TGCGCCAGCAGTGAGTCGAGGGTCAGGGGTGTCACTGAAGCTTTCTTT.

The chain uses TRBV27 and TRBJ2-1, with 15 bases aligning to TRBD2. V was clipped by 7 bases and J by 0 bases; unmatched bases: 10. Germline CDR1 and CDR2: MNHEY and SMNVEV (reference sequence). The CDR3 length is 19 residues. The CDR3 DNA sequence: TGTGCCAGCAAAACCCGGGGACTAGCGGGAGGTCCCTCCTACAATGAGCAGTTCTTC. Amino acids: CASKTRGLAGGPSYNEQFF.

The rearrangement joins TRBV20-1 to TRBJ2-5; D is unresolved. This CDR3 has 8 amino acids. The V gene lost 8 bases and the J gene lost 7 bases, with 5 bases spanning the gap. Germline CDR1 DFQATT, CDR2 SNEGSKA (reference sequence). The CDR3 region is CSSGTQYF. The CDR3 coding sequence is TGCAGTTCGGGGACCCAGTACTTC.